The sequence of this T cell receptor beta chain was determined in a study of identical twins. Study observations and caveats: For out-of-frame beta sequences, excess twin sharing was weaker. Cord blood's abundant beta clonotypes had fewer insertions, unlike memory repertoires.

This clonotype was seen only a few times. Antigen unknown. Healthy Caucasians made up all donors. Trimming took 8 bases from V and 3 from J, leaving 16 bases between them. Germline V gene sequence: CDR1 SEHNR, CDR2 FQNEAQ (reference sequence). The CDR3 totals 14 residues. Template switching added a universal primer binding site, and final cDNA carried unique molecular identifiers. TCRdb used MiXCR to reprocess the 5' RACE reads, holding one entry per CDR3 protein. This table has fewer than 250,000 distinct CDR3 sequences, roughly 10% appearing once. The origin of this receptor is a woman younger than 30 in good health. The rearrangement uses TRBV7-9 and TRBJ1-1; possibly TRBD1 for D (5 bases). Sequenced: memory (CD45RO+) T cells sorted from blood. CDR3 protein: CASYGPRGDTEAFF. CDR3 coding DNA: TGTGCCAGCTATGGACCGAGAGGGGACACTGAAGCTTTCTTT.